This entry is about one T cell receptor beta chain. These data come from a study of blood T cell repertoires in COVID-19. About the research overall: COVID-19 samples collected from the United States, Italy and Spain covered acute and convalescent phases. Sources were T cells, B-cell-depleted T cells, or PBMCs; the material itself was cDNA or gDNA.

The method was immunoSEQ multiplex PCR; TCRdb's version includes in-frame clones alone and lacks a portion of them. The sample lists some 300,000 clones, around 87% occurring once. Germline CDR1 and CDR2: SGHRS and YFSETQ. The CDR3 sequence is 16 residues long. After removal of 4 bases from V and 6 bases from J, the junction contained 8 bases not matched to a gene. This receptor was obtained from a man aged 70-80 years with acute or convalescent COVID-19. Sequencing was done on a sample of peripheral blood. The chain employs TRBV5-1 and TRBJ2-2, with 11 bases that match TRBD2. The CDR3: CASSRAGSGRAGELFF. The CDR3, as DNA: TGCGCCAGCAGCCGGGCCGGTAGCGGGAGGGCCGGGGAGCTGTTTTTT.